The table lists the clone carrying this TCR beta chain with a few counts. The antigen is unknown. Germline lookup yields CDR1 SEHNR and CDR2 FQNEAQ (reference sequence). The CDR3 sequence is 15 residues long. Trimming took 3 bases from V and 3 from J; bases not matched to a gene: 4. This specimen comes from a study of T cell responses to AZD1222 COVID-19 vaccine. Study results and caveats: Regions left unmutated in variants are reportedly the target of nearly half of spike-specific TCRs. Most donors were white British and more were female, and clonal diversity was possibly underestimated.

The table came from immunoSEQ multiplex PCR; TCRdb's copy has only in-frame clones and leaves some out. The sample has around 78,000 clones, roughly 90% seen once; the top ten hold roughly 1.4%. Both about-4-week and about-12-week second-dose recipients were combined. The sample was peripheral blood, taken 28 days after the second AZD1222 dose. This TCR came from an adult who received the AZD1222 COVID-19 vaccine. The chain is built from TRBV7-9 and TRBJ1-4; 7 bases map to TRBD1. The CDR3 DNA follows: TGTGCCAGCAGCTTCTCGACAGGGCCTAATGAAAAACTGTTTTTT. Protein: CASSFSTGPNEKLFF. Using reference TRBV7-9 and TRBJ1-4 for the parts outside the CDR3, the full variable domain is DTGVSQNPRHKITKRGQNVTFRCDPISEHNRLYWYRQTLGQGPEFLTYFQNEAQLEKSRLLSDRFSAERPKGSFSTLEIQRTEQGDSAMYLCASSFSTGPNEKLFFGSGTQLSVL.